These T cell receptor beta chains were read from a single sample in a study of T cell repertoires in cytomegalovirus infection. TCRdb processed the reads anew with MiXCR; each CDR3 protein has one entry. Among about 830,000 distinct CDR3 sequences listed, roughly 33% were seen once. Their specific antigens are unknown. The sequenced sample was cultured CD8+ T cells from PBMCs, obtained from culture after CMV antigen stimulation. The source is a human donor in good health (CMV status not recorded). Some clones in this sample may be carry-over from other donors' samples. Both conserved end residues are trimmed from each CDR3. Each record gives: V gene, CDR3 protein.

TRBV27 ASSLSGAPGGSYEQY
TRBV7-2 STLAYTEAF
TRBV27 ASRPFGGQETQY
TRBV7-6 ASSYTTAPNNEQF
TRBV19 ASTPDRGYYGYT
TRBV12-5 ASGLRGEDTGELF
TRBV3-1 ASSHTATGNYGYT
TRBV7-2 ASSFESGGWAKNIQY
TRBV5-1 ASREGQGRNYGYT
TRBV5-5 ASSSSTGNTGELF
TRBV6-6 ASSYDRTSGVRGTDTQY
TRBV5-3 ASSSMTGENTGELF
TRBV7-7 ASSTGGGIDEQF